The T cell receptor beta chain under discussion was sequenced for a study of blood T cells in healthy people across ages (dated by TCRdb to the mid-2010s). Some background on the complete study: Template switching captured roughly one uniquely barcoded TCR beta cDNA molecule per two T cells in model experiments. The donors were divided into four age groups: young (average 16 years), middle-aged (under 40), aged (about 56) and long-lived (roughly 82). The study analyzed two additional independent replicas of 1 million unique cDNA reads from the same blood draw for two donors, one aged 18 to 29 and one aged 80 or older. Donors of different ages were randomly distributed across sequencing lanes to avoid experimental bias. To track age-related changes in TCR beta repertoire diversity, the study relied on deep sequencing normalized with unique cDNA molecular identifiers.

Donors were around 37 systemically healthy Caucasian individuals from Russia aged 6 to 90 years. Each donor gave about 9.7 milliliters of peripheral blood, drawn into EDTA-treated Vacutainer tubes. Ficoll-Paque density-gradient centrifugation was used to isolate PBMCs, with at least 6.5 million per sample. Total RNA, at least 6 micrograms per sample, was extracted from PBMCs with Trizol reagent. For every donor, an aliquot of PBMCs went through flow cytometry to measure the percentages of naive CD45RAhigh/CD27high T cells. V gives up 5 bases and J gives up 3 bases, and the segment between their germline ends measures 14 bases. Per the germline V gene, SQVTM is the CDR1 and ANQGSEA is the CDR2. The CDR3 goes from the cysteine to the phenylalanine over 13 residues. The retained sequence is limited to the CDR3, 39 bases, with the frame set at the first base. What the research found in general, with its limitations: Observed TCR beta diversity correlated strongly with the percentage of naive T cells measured by flow cytometry. Because the CMV infection status of the donors was unknown, age-related changes in expanded clonotypes may potentially have been confounded. Compared with the aged group, more naive CD4+ T cells, fewer expanded clones and increased TCR diversity were shown by the long-lived group, suggesting age selection. Total diversity estimates from one million sequenced T cells were considered lower bounds and underestimates. Observed TCR beta diversity per million T cells fell roughly linearly with age, and a significant reduction was already apparent by age around 39. Since profiling was done on bulk unsorted PBMCs, naive and antigen-experienced compartments could not be conclusively compared.

Library preparation was by 5' RACE. Reads for this sample came from an Illumina HiSeq 2500. The second PCR ran for roughly 6 to 11 cycles and used a J-beta primer mix along with a sample-barcoded 5' primer. Each TCR beta cDNA molecule received a unique molecular identifier from a template-switch 5' adaptor carrying 12 random nucleotides. Each sample yielded at least 3 million CDR3-containing paired-end reads. First-strand cDNA was synthesized from all RNA with the Mint cDNA synthesis kit, primed by a TRBC-specific oligonucleotide. Following uracil-DNA glycosylase treatment, a first 18-cycle PCR with universal primers M1SS and BC2_uni_R was performed on all cDNA. The authors processed their data as follows. Each sample was normalized by randomly selecting 1 million high-quality reads, each carrying a distinct molecular identifier. Reads with shared molecular identifiers were discarded instead of being binned into consensus sequences. MiTCR, with a Q25 quality threshold and the strictest error-elimination algorithm, was used for CDR3 identification, clonotype clustering and error correction. A nonparametric unseen species model with Euler transformation was used to estimate lower-bound total TCR beta diversity. TCRdb passed the public sequencing reads through fastp at Q25 and MiXCR, retaining productive beta sequences. Each record represents a unique CDR3 protein, reported with the most common genes and DNA among its rows. TCRdb assigned the V and J calls; the authors' analysis was not used. Present in this sample are some 1.4 million distinct CDR3 sequences, around 42% of which were seen just once. 6.5% to 10% of the sample comes from the top ten.

Only a few counts were recorded for this clonotype. Its antigen specificity is not known. Per-base quality was not reported, and no clone a single base away is much larger than it. The material sequenced was blood. The sequence is built from TRBV29-1 and TRBJ2-7; perhaps TRBD1 is the D gene, with 5 bases matching. The sequence derives from a woman aged 18-30 years in good health. The DNA is as follows: TGCAGCGTTCAGGACACCAGTAGCTACGAGCAGTACTTC. Its amino acids are CSVQDTSSYEQYF.